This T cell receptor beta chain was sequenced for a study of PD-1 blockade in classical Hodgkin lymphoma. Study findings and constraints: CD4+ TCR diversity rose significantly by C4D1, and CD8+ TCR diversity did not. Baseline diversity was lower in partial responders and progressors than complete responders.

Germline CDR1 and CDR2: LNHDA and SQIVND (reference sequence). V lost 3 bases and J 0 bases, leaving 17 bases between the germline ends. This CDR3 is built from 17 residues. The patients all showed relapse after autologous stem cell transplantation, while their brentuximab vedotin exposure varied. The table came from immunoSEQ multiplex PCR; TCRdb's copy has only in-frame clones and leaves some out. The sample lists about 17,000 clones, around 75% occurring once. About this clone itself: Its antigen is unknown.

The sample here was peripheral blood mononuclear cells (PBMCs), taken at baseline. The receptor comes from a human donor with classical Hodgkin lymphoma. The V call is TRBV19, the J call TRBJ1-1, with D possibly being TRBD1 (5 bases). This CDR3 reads CASSIGGIPYLNTEAFF. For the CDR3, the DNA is TGTGCCAGTAGTATTGGGGGGATCCCTTACTTGAACACTGAAGCTTTCTTT.